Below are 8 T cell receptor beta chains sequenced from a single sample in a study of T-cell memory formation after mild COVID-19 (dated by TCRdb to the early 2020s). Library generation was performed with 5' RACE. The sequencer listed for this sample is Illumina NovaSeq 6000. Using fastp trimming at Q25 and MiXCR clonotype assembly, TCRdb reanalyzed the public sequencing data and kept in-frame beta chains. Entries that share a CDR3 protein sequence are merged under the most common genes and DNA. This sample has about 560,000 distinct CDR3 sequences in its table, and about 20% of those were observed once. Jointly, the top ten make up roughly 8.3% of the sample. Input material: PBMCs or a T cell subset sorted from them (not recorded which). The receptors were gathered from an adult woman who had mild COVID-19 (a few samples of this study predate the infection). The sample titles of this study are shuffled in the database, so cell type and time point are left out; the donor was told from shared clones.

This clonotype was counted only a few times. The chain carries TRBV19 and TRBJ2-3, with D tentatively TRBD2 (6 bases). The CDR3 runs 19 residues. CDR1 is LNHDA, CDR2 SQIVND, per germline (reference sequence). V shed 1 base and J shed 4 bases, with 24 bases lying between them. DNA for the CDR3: TGTGCCAGTAGTATAGTGTTCGGGACTCCTGCTTTGAGCGCAGATACGCAGTATTTT. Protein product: CASSIVFGTPALSADTQYF. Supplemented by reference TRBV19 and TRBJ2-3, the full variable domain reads DGGITQSPKYLFRKEGQNVTLSCEQNLNHDAMYWYRQDPGQGLRLIYYSQIVNDFQKGDIAEGYSVSREKKESFPLTVTSAQKNPTAFYLCASSIVFGTPALSADTQYFGPGTRLTVL.

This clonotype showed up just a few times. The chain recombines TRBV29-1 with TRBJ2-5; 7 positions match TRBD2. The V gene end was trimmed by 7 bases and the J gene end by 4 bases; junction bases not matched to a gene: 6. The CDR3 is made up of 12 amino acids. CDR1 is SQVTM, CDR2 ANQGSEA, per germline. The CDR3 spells CSARTSLETQYF. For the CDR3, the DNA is TGCAGCGCCCGGACTAGTTTAGAGACCCAGTACTTC.

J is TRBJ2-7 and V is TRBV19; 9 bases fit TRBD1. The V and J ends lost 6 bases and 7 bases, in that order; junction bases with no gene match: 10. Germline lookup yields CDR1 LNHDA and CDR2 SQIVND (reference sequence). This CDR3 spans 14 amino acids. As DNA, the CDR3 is TGTGCCAGTAGGGACAGGGGACGGTCGTATGAGCAGTACTTC. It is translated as CASRDRGRSYEQYF.

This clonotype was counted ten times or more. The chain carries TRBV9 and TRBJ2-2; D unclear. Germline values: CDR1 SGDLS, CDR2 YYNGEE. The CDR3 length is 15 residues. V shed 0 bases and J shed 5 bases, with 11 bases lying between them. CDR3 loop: CASSVGAAGTGELFF. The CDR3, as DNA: TGTGCCAGCAGCGTAGGGGCCGCCGGGACCGGGGAGCTGTTTTTT.

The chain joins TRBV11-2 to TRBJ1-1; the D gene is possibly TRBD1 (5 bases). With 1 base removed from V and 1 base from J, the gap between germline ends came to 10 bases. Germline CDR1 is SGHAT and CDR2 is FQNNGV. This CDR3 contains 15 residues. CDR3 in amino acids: CASSLAFRENTEAFF. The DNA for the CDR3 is TGTGCCAGCAGCTTAGCCTTCAGGGAGAACACTGAAGCTTTCTTT.

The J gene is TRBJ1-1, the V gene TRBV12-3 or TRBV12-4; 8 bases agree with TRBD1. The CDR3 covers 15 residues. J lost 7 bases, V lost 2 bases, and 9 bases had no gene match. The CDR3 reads CASSLQGAFIDEAFF. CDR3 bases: TGTGCCAGCAGTTTACAGGGGGCGTTCATCGATGAAGCTTTCTTT.

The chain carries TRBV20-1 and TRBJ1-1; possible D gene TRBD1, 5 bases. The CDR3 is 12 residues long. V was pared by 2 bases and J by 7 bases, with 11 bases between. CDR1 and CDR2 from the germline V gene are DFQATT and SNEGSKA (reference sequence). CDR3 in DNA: TGCAGTGCTAGAAGGTTAGGGGATGAAGCTTTCTTT. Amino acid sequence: CSARRLGDEAFF.

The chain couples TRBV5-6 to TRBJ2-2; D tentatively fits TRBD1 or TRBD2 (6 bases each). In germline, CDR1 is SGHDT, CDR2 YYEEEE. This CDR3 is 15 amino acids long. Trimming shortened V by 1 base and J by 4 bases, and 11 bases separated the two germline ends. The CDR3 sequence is CASSLWGAGTGELFF. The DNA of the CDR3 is TGTGCCAGCAGCTTGTGGGGGGCGGGCACCGGGGAGCTGTTTTTT.